This TCR beta chain was documented in a study of CD8+CD57+ T cells in acquired aplastic anemia. CDR3 and TCR beta VDJ profiling relied on a genomic DNA template. TCRdb itself ran the reads through MiXCR, one entry per CDR3 protein. The table includes 150,000 to 200,000 distinct CDR3 sequences, 64% detected once. Germline values: CDR1 DFQATT, CDR2 SNEGSKA (reference sequence). This CDR3 contains 14 residues. The sequence was collected from a human donor with severe aplastic anemia or a healthy control (not recorded which). This rearrangement joins TRBV20-1 to TRBJ2-5; TRBD2 aligns across 10 bases. The sample consisted of sorted CD4+, CD8+, or CD8+CD57+ T cells (not recorded which) from PBMCs. CDR3 region: CGPTGGSGGETQYF. CDR3 nucleotides: TGCGGTCCTACAGGGGGTAGCGGGGGGGAGACCCAGTACTTC.